This entry lists 12 T cell receptor beta chains sequenced from one sample in a study of blood T cell repertoires in COVID-19. Produced via immunoSEQ multiplex PCR; TCRdb's table is partial and in-frame only. The table shows about 150,000 clones, with roughly 90% occurring only once. Sequenced: peripheral blood. The origin of the receptors is a human donor in a cohort sampled during active COVID-19.

This sequence joins TRBV4-3 and TRBJ2-3; 10 positions agree with TRBD2. V lost 4 bases to trimming and J lost 2 bases; unmatched junction nucleotides: 6. Germline values: CDR1 LGHNA, CDR2 YSLEER. CDR3 length: 16 amino acids. Here the CDR3 DNA reads TGCGCCAGCAGCCCATTAGCGGGGGGCATCACAGATACGCAGTATTTT. Amino acid sequence: CASSPLAGGITDTQYF.

The chain employs TRBV6-5 and TRBJ2-3; no firm D call. Germline CDR1 is MNHEY and CDR2 is SVGAGI. This CDR3 has 14 residues. V lost 0 bases, J lost 2 bases, and 6 bases lay in between. CDR3 sequence: CASSYSAVTDTQYF. CDR3 DNA sequence: TGTGCCAGCAGTTACTCGGCAGTCACAGATACGCAGTATTTT.

The chain recombines TRBV4-1 with TRBJ1-1; 10 bases are shared with TRBD1. Germline lookup yields CDR1 MGHRA and CDR2 YSYEKL. J was trimmed by 1 base and V by 5 bases; bases with no gene match: 7. The CDR3 covers 16 residues. Here the CDR3 reads CASSVRQGAQNTEAFF. DNA of the CDR3: TGCGCCAGCAGCGTCCGACAGGGGGCGCAGAACACTGAAGCTTTCTTT.

This sequence joins TRBV18 and TRBJ1-1; 8 nucleotides match TRBD1. J was trimmed by 5 bases and V by 3 bases; bases with no gene match: 11. Germline V gene data show CDR1 as KGHSH and CDR2 as LQKENI. The CDR3 is 16 residues long. The CDR3 here is CASSPDPGGKGTEAFF. The CDR3 DNA follows: TGTGCCAGCTCACCGGATCCAGGGGGCAAGGGGACTGAAGCTTTCTTT.

The gene calls are TRBV7-2 and TRBJ1-2, with a tentative D call TRBD1 (5 bases). Germline CDR1 and CDR2: SGHTA and FQGNSA. The CDR3 totals 13 residues. Trimming cost V 3 bases and J 10 bases, with 15 bases left between them. CDR3 sequence: CASSFRGSFDYTF. DNA of the CDR3: TGTGCCAGCAGCTTTAGGGGAAGCTTTGACTACACCTTC.

V is TRBV15 and J is TRBJ2-3; D call uncertain. The V end was cut by 0 bases, the J end by 3 bases, with 13 bases between. The CDR3 contains 16 residues. Germline V gene sequence: CDR1 LNHNV, CDR2 YYDKDF (reference sequence). The CDR3 here is CATSREWALQTDTQYF. The CDR3 DNA sequence: TGTGCCACCAGCAGAGAGTGGGCACTTCAGACAGATACGCAGTATTTT.

This clone came up once. This CDR3 is CASSPVSGGPFNEQFF. CDR3 coding DNA: TGCGCCAGCAGCCCGGTTAGCGGGGGGCCATTCAATGAGCAGTTCTTC. The chain carries TRBV5-1 and TRBJ2-1, with 10 positions matching TRBD2. The J segment lost 6 bases and the V segment lost 4 bases, leaving 10 bases of the junction unmatched. CDR3 length: 16 residues. Germline V gives CDR1 SGHRS, CDR2 YFSETQ.

The V call is TRBV6-2 or TRBV6-3, the J call TRBJ2-3, with 12 bases fitting TRBD2. The V and J ends lost 3 bases and 6 bases, in that order; junction bases with no gene match: 7. From germline, CDR1 is MNHEY and CDR2 SVGEGT. The CDR3 extends over 16 amino acids. The CDR3 spells CASSYLRTSGKDTQYF. The CDR3 region has the DNA TGTGCCAGCAGTTATCTTCGGACTAGCGGGAAGGATACGCAGTATTTT.

This clone was counted a single time. A read error may produce the germline difference seen at one junction end. The chain recombines TRBV5-1 with TRBJ2-3; TRBD2 matches 7 bases. Germline V gene lookup returns CDR1 SGHRS and CDR2 YFSETQ. This CDR3 comprises 15 residues. In DNA, the CDR3 is TGCGCCAGCAGTTTGGAGGGGAGGGGTACAGATACGCAGTATTTT. Translation gives CASSLEGRGTDTQYF. Full variable domain (missing parts from reference TRBV5-1 and TRBJ2-3): KAGVTQTPRYLIKTRGQQVTLSCSPISGHRSVSWYQQTPGQGLQFLFEYFSETQRNKGNFPGRFSGRQFSNSRSEMNVSTLELGDSALYLCASSLEGRGTDTQYFGPGTRLTVL.

This clone was counted a few times. V and J are TRBV5-1 and TRBJ2-7, with D possibly being TRBD1 (5 bases). Per the germline V gene, CDR1 is SGHRS and CDR2 is YFSETQ. Trimming took 4 bases from V and 1 from J, leaving 12 bases between them. The length of the CDR3 is 14 residues. The chain's CDR3 is CASSTTDQSYEQYF. CDR3 DNA: TGCGCCAGCAGCACGACAGACCAATCCTACGAGCAGTACTTC.

This chain connects TRBV7-2 to TRBJ1-1; D might be TRBD1 (5 bases). The CDR3 is 13 residues long. Looked up from germline, CDR1 is SGHTA and CDR2 is FQGNSA. Between the trimmed V and J ends, which lost 5 bases and 7 bases, there was a span of 14 bases. Here the CDR3 DNA reads TGTGCCAGCAGCACCCCGGGGGGGTTTGAAGCTTTCTTT. This encodes CASSTPGGFEAFF.

The chain combines TRBV10-3 with TRBJ2-1; 7 bases fit TRBD1. The CDR3 runs to 16 residues. The V and J ends lost 7 bases and 7 bases, in that order; junction bases with no gene match: 16. The germline V gene has CDR1 ENHRY and CDR2 SYGVKD. CDR3 protein: CAITHGDSPASNEQFF. CDR3 bases: TGTGCCATCACCCACGGGGACAGCCCTGCGTCAAATGAGCAGTTCTTC.